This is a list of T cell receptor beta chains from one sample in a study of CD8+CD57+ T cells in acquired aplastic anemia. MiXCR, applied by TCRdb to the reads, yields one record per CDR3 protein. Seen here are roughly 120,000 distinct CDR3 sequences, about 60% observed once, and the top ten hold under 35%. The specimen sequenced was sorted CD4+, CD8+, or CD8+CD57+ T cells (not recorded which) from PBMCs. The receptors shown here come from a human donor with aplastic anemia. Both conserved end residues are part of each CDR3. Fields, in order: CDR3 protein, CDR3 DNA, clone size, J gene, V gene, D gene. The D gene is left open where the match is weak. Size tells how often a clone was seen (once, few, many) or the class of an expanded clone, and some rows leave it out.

CATSRDTGVGYGYTF TGTGCCACCAGCAGAGATACAGGGGTGGGCTATGGCTACACCTTC . TRBJ1-2 TRBV15 TRBD1
CASSQDVAGLAGGPGYNEQFF TGCGCCAGCAGCCAAGATGTTGCCGGACTAGCGGGGGGGCCGGGCTACAATGAGCAGTTCTTC few TRBJ2-1 TRBV4-1 TRBD2
CASNERSPLHF TGTGCCAGCAACGAACGTTCACCCCTCCACTTT . TRBJ1-6 TRBV2 .
CASSLAVATTAEQYF TGTGCCAGCAGCTTGGCCGTGGCCACGACCGCCGAGCAGTACTTC . TRBJ2-7 TRBV5-4 .
CSARDKDTEAFF TGCAGTGCTAGAGATAAGGACACTGAAGCTTTCTTT . TRBJ1-1 TRBV20-1 .
CASSLMYVGSPLHF TGTGCCAGCAGCTTAATGTACGTCGGTTCACCCCTCCACTTT few TRBJ1-6 TRBV7-2 .
CAMYRCASSPGVGEQYF . . TRBJ2-7 TRBV10-3 .
CSARLAGETQYF TGCAGTGCGCGACTAGCAGGAGAGACCCAGTACTTC . TRBJ2-5 TRBV20-1 TRBD2
CASSLIREGAEQYF TGTGCCAGCAGCTTGATAAGGGAGGGTGCCGAGCAGTACTTC medium-sized TRBJ2-7 TRBV7-9 TRBD2
CASSLVAGPDTGELFF TGTGCCAGCAGCTTAGTGGCAGGGCCGGACACCGGGGAGCTGTTTTTT . TRBJ2-2 TRBV7-6 .
CSARDLGMDQFF TGCAGTGCTAGAGATTTGGGGATGGATCAGTTCTTC . TRBJ2-1 TRBV20-1 .
CASSLPGATDTQYF TGTGCCAGCAGCTTACCGGGAGCCACAGATACGCAGTATTTT . TRBJ2-3 TRBV5-6 .
CSASQLAGDTDTRYF TGCAGTGCTAGTCAACTAGCGGGGGACACAGATACGCGGTATTTT . TRBJ2-3 TRBV20-1 TRBD2
CASSPWLGIPETQYF TGTGCCAGCTCACCATGGTTGGGGATTCCAGAGACCCAGTACTTC . TRBJ2-5 TRBV27 .
CASSQGRGGTGWMTGELFF TGTGCCAGCAGCCAAGGACGCGGCGGGACAGGGTGGATGACCGGGGAGCTGTTTTTT . TRBJ2-2 TRBV3-1 TRBD1
CAWSVGTGLYEQYF TGTGCCTGGAGTGTTGGGACGGGACTCTACGAGCAGTACTTC few TRBJ2-7 TRBV30 .
CASRPLAGGPDNEQFF TGTGCCAGCAGGCCTCTAGCGGGGGGGCCCGACAATGAGCAGTTCTTC once TRBJ2-1 TRBV2 TRBD2
CASSALETQYF TGTGCCAGCAGCGCACTAGAGACCCAGTACTTC . TRBJ2-5 TRBV7-2 .
CVTSAPPMGTYNEQFF TGTGTCACCAGCGCCCCGCCCATGGGCACCTACAATGAGCAGTTCTTC . TRBJ2-1 TRBV15 .
CATASTGETYEQYF TGTGCCACCGCCTCAACGGGCGAAACCTACGAGCAGTACTTC . TRBJ2-7 TRBV10-3 .
CASSLGAGVADDEQFF TGTGCCAGCAGCTTGGGCGCGGGCGTAGCTGACGATGAGCAGTTCTTC . TRBJ2-1 TRBV5-4 .
CASSLATGTGSDSPLHF TGTGCCAGCAGCTTAGCTACCGGGACAGGGTCTGATTCACCCCTCCACTTT . TRBJ1-6 TRBV7-8 TRBD1
CSVRQGPDTQYF TGCAGCGTTCGACAGGGGCCAGATACGCAGTATTTT once TRBJ2-3 TRBV29-1 TRBD1
CASSDGRDRGVTNEKLFF TGTGCCAGCAGTGACGGCCGGGACAGGGGGGTAACTAATGAAAAACTGTTTTTT many TRBJ1-4 TRBV6-1 TRBD1
CASSDPTTRYEQYF TGTGCCAGCAGCGACCCCACGACTCGTTACGAGCAGTACTTC once TRBJ2-7 TRBV6-1 .
CSVERGTWPEAFF TGCAGCGTTGAGAGGGGAACATGGCCTGAAGCTTTCTTT . TRBJ1-1 TRBV29-1 .
CASSAGQGDYEQYF TGTGCCAGCAGCGCCGGACAGGGGGACTACGAGCAGTACTTC many TRBJ2-7 TRBV9 TRBD1
CASSSGVGEQYF TGTGCCAGCAGTTCAGGGGTGGGAGAGCAGTACTTC few TRBJ2-7 TRBV7-9 .
CASSLSPLGLQPQHF TGTGCCAGCAGCTTATCCCCACTAGGCTTACAGCCCCAGCATTTT . TRBJ1-5 TRBV5-5 .
CATGVREGTEAFF TGTGCCACCGGGGTCCGCGAGGGCACTGAAGCTTTCTTT few TRBJ1-1 TRBV10-3 .
CSALPLATDTQYF TGCAGTGCTCTACCCTTGGCCACAGATACGCAGTATTTT . TRBJ2-3 TRBV20-1 .
CATAGTFYEQYF TGTGCCACAGCCGGGACATTCTACGAGCAGTACTTC . TRBJ2-7 TRBV19 .
CASSLLAKDTQYF TGTGCCAGCAGCTTACTAGCAAAAGATACGCAGTATTTT . TRBJ2-3 TRBV7-2 .
CASSSDRVNTEAFF TGTGCCAGCAGTTCGGACAGGGTGAACACTGAAGCTTTCTTT . TRBJ1-1 TRBV2 TRBD1
CASSIAGVGYNEQFF TGTGCCAGTAGTATTGCCGGGGTGGGATACAATGAGCAGTTCTTC few TRBJ2-1 TRBV19 .
CSVAVRQGVPLDTEAFF TGCAGCGTTGCCGTTCGACAGGGGGTTCCCTTGGACACTGAAGCTTTCTTT many TRBJ1-1 TRBV29-1 TRBD1